The subject of this entry is one TCR beta chain. CDR1 is MNHEY and CDR2 is SVGEGT in the germline V gene. The CDR3 covers 15 residues. Losses at the gene ends were 5 bases for V and 3 bases for J; bases not matched to a gene: 10. Seattle patient enrollment occurred during active infection, with longitudinal follow-up thereafter. The data were obtained in a study of blood T cell repertoires in COVID-19. Study-level background: PBMCs, B-cell-depleted T cells, or T cells provided the cDNA or gDNA that made up the material.

As processed by the authors: Reference gene primer amplification yielded estimated nucleated cell counts. The method was immunoSEQ multiplex PCR; TCRdb's version includes in-frame clones alone and lacks a portion of them. The V and J calls and clone size come from that table; D and trimming were worked out from the DNA. The sample records 200,000 to 300,000 clones, more than 85% being singletons. The TCR comes from a person aged 18-30 years with COVID-19, enrolled during active disease. The V and J genes are TRBV6-2 or TRBV6-3 and TRBJ2-7; TRBD2 matches 7 bases. Material for sequencing was peripheral blood. DNA of the CDR3: TGTGCCAGCAGTCGTCCTGGCGCGGGAGTCTACGAGCAGTACTTC. Translated, it gives CASSRPGAGVYEQYF.